This TCR beta chain is from a study of cytomegalovirus exposure and HLA in healthy donors. Germline V gene lookup returns CDR1 SEHNR and CDR2 FQNEAQ (reference sequence). The CDR3 sequence is 16 residues long. V dropped 5 bases and J dropped 4 bases, with 21 bases sitting between them. Notes on the study in general: There were some public TCRs occurring in many donors, but most TCR sequences were rare. Reports state that TCR beta sequences accurately predicted most subjects' HLA-A and HLA-B alleles. Later analysis identified a missense DCLRE1C variant that was linked to TCR beta V- and J-gene trimming. TCR beta chains numbering some 160 were designated cytomegalovirus-associated.

Points on this clone: The antigen is unknown.

Vbeta (60) and Jbeta (13) primers were used in the PCR. The table came from immunoSEQ multiplex PCR; TCRdb's copy has only in-frame clones and leaves some out. The profile shows some 200,000 clones, around 83% of them singletons. This receptor was obtained from a man between 45 and 60 years old in good health and CMV-seronegative. The sample consisted of PBMCs. V and J are TRBV7-9 and TRBJ2-7, with a possible D match to TRBD1 (7 bases). The CDR3 sequence: CASSPGGQAPGYEQYF. CDR3 sequence (DNA): TGTGCCAGCAGCCCAGGGGGGCAGGCCCCCGGGTACGAGCAGTACTTC. Full variable domain (rest looked up from reference TRBV7-9 and TRBJ2-7): DTGVSQNPRHKITKRGQNVTFRCDPISEHNRLYWYRQTLGQGPEFLTYFQNEAQLEKSRLLSDRFSAERPKGSFSTLEIQRTEQGDSAMYLCASSPGGQAPGYEQYFGPGTRLTVT.